The rows below give T cell receptor beta chains drawn from one sample of a study of OX40 agonist ivuxolimab in advanced cancers. This table comes from immunoSEQ multiplex PCR, and its TCRdb copy is limited to in-frame clones, with some not included. The sample records about 60,000 clones, more than 80% being singletons. Sequences were derived from CD4+ or CD8+ T cells sorted from blood, sampled in a trial of the OX40 agonist ivuxolimab. These receptors were collected from an adult with an advanced solid tumor such as melanoma, head and neck, liver or kidney cancer. Both conserved end residues are part of each CDR3. A D gene is named only where the DNA matches it firmly.

TRBJ2-3 | NA | TRBV28 | 18 | CAITVPGRAVKGTDTQYF
TRBJ2-5 | TRBD1 | TRBV7-3 | 15 | CASSARTGREETQYF
TRBJ2-3 | NA | TRBV27 | 18 | CASKASSRHFGGVDTQYF
TRBJ2-3 | NA | TRBV6-1 | 12 | CATRHLPGTQYF
TRBJ2-6 | NA | TRBV10-3 | 13 | CAILASGANVLTF
TRBJ2-1 | NA | TRBV7-3 | 15 | CASSLTADGYNEQFF
TRBJ2-5 | NA | TRBV5-4 | 15 | CASSLASGEEETQYF
TRBJ2-2 | NA | TRBV6-1 | 14 | CASSEWVNTGELFF
TRBJ2-2 | TRBD2 | TRBV5-1 | 16 | CASSREGGVFTGELFF
TRBJ1-4 | TRBD1 | TRBV18 | 16 | CASSPSGGSTNEKLFF
TRBJ1-2 | NA | TRBV28 | 12 | CASSPGRYGYTF
TRBJ2-5 | NA | TRBV21-1 | 15 | CASSKVRLVEETQYF
TRBJ2-3 | TRBD2 | TRBV9 | 15 | CASSIRLAATDTQYF
NA | NA | TRBV5-1 | 16 | CASSLGDREGAYEQYF
TRBJ2-2 | NA | TRBV27 | 18 | CASSQPQLAGGLTGELFF
TRBJ1-1 | TRBD1 | TRBV7-9 | 15 | CASSAWDRKAAEAFF
TRBJ1-5 | NA | TRBV6-5 | 13 | CASGESFGQPQHF